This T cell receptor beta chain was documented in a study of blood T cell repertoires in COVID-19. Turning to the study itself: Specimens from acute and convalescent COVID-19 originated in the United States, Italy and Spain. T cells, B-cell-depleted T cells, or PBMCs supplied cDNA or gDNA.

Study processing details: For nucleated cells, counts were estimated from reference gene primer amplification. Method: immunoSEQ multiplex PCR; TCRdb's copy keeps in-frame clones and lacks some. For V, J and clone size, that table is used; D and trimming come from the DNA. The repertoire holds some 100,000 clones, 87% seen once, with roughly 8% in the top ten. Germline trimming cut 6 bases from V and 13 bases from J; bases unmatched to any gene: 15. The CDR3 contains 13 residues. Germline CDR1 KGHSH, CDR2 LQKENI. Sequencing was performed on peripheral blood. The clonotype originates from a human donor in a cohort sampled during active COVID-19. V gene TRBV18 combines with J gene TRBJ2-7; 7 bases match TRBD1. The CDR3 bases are TGTGCCAGCTCGCCTGCCGAGGGGGCCCCTACTTACTTC. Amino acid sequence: CASSPAEGAPTYF.